These 20 T cell receptor beta chains were all obtained from the same sample, sequenced in a study of shared clonotypes between healthy human individuals. Only in-frame clones appear in the TCRdb table, and some are missing; sequencing was by immunoSEQ multiplex PCR. The repertoire consists of hundreds of thousands of clones, with around 78% occurring once and the leading ten covering around 2%. Sequenced: memory CD4+ T cells sorted from blood. Subset in this sample: CD45RA-negative fraction. The source is a woman in her thirties in good health.

This clone has a handful of counts. V and J are TRBV19 and TRBJ1-1, with unresolved D. The length of the CDR3 is 13 residues. V lost 7 bases to trimming and J lost 0 bases, with 9 bases between them. Per germline, CDR1 LNHDA and CDR2 SQIVND (reference sequence). The CDR3 sequence is CASTSILNTEAFF. The CDR3 DNA sequence: TGTGCCAGTACCTCCATTTTGAACACTGAAGCTTTCTTT.

The V gene is TRBV14, the J gene TRBJ2-7; the match to TRBD1 covers 9 bases. In germline, CDR1 is SGHDN, CDR2 FVKESK. V dropped 3 bases and J dropped 6; count of bases not matched to a gene: 12. The CDR3 is made up of 16 amino acids. The CDR3 protein is CASSQMTGGLVGEQYF. The CDR3 DNA sequence: TGTGCCAGCAGCCAGATGACAGGGGGGCTAGTCGGCGAGCAGTACTTC.

This clone has only one observation. At one of its ends the junction is not consistent with the germline gene, which may arise from a read error. The chain joins TRBV5-6 to TRBJ2-7; 7 bases are shared with TRBD1. Per the germline V gene, CDR1 is SGHDT and CDR2 is YYEEEE. The CDR3 is 16 residues long. The CDR3 is CASSPRSTGAIALSHF. CDR3 coding DNA: TGTGCCAGCAGCCCACGTTCTACAGGGGCAATAGCTCTATCCCACTTC.

The chain is built from TRBV5-1 and TRBJ2-7, with 11 bases identical to TRBD2. The CDR3 is 16 residues long. Germline loops: CDR1 SGHRS, CDR2 YFSETQ. After removal of 2 bases from V and 2 bases from J, the junction contained 6 bases not matched to a gene. The CDR3, as DNA: TGCGCCAGCAGCTTTAGCGGGAGGGGCGGGGCCTACGAGCAGTACTTC. Amino acid sequence: CASSFSGRGGAYEQYF.

This clone was found a few times. The V gene is TRBV28, the J gene TRBJ1-5; 12 bases fit TRBD1. Germline V gene data show CDR1 as MDHEN and CDR2 as SYDVKM. The ends lost 5 bases at V and 4 bases at J; junction bases unmatched: 6. The CDR3 extends over 16 amino acids. The CDR3 nucleotides read TGTGCCAGCAGTAGGGACAGGGGGCTTCAGAATCAGCCCCAGCATTTT. It specifies CASSRDRGLQNQPQHF. Looking up the rest from reference TRBV28 and TRBJ1-5 gives the full variable domain: DVKVTQSSRYLVKRTGEKVFLECVQDMDHENMFWYRQDPGLGLRLIYFSYDVKMKEKGDIPEGYSVSREKKERFSLILESASTNQTSMYLCASSRDRGLQNQPQHFGDGTRLSIL.

V usage is TRBV27 and J usage is TRBJ2-1; TRBD2 is a possible D gene (5 bases). The CDR3 has 16 residues. Germline V gene sequence: CDR1 MNHEY, CDR2 SMNVEV (reference sequence). V lost 9 bases to trimming and J lost 8 bases, with 26 bases between them. CDR3 amino acids: CARAGPTNPFGDEQFF. CDR3 bases: TGTGCCAGAGCCGGGCCGACTAACCCATTCGGGGATGAGCAGTTCTTC.

This clone has a single count. J is TRBJ2-1 and V is TRBV5-1, with 7 positions matching TRBD2. There are 16 residues in the CDR3. Germline V gene lookup returns CDR1 SGHRS and CDR2 YFSETQ. V shed 0 bases and J 4 bases; nucleotides not matched to a gene: 7. CDR3 DNA sequence: TGCGCCAGCAGCTTGGGCGCTAGCGGAGCATACAATGAGCAGTTCTTC. Translated: CASSLGASGAYNEQFF.

The chain employs TRBV6-5 and TRBJ1-1, with a possible D match to TRBD1 (5 bases). The CDR3 sequence is 14 residues long. The germline gives CDR1 MNHEY, CDR2 SVGAGI. The V end was cut by 0 bases, the J end by 8 bases, with 13 bases between. The CDR3 DNA is TGTGCCAGCAGTTACTCATGGGGCAGGGAAGAAGCTTTCTTT. Translating it yields CASSYSWGREEAFF.

A word on this clone: This sequence is one base from a far larger clone and is likely a read error. The chain carries TRBV7-2 and TRBJ2-2, with 9 bases identical to TRBD1. CDR1 and CDR2 (germline): SGHTA, FQGNSA. The V gene end was trimmed by 5 bases and the J gene end by 3 bases; junction bases not matched to a gene: 1. The CDR3 covers 14 residues. The CDR3 protein is CASSRDRDTGELFF. CDR3 in DNA: TGTGCCAGCAGCCGGGACAGGGACACCGGGGAGCTGTTTTTT.

This clone has a handful of counts. J is TRBJ2-3 and V is TRBV9, with 9 bases that match TRBD2. The CDR3 consists of 15 residues. V was clipped by 2 bases and J by 0 bases; unmatched bases: 1. CDR1 SGDLS and CDR2 YYNGEE come from the germline V gene. The DNA of the CDR3 is TGTGCCAGCAGCGTGACTAGCGGAAGCACAGATACGCAGTATTTT. Translating gives CASSVTSGSTDTQYF.

This clone showed up just a few times. The rearrangement joins TRBV18 to TRBJ2-5; D gene uncertain. CDR1 is KGHSH, CDR2 LQKENI, per germline. The CDR3 covers 13 residues. Trimming left V 1 base short and J 5 bases short, with 8 bases between. The CDR3 region has the DNA TGTGCCAGCTCACCACGGGAACGGGAGACCCAGTACTTC. It codes for CASSPRERETQYF.

This chain links TRBV6-1 with TRBJ2-5; 7 nucleotides align to TRBD1. V shed 4 bases, J shed 5 bases, and the junction held 4 bases outside the gene matches. The CDR3 contains 13 residues. Germline V CDR1 and CDR2: MNHNS, SASEGT. The CDR3 protein is CASSVTGAETQYF. The CDR3 bases are TGTGCCAGCAGTGTAACAGGGGCGGAGACCCAGTACTTC.

The chain links TRBV28 to TRBJ1-4; 9 bases are a match to TRBD1. In germline, CDR1 is MDHEN, CDR2 SYDVKM. This CDR3 contains 16 residues. Trimming removed 5 bases from V and 1 base from J; junction bases left unmatched: 5. The CDR3 DNA follows: TGTGCCAGCAGTCCACCGGGACAGGGAACTAATGAAAAACTGTTTTTT. Protein: CASSPPGQGTNEKLFF.

V is TRBV6-5 and J is TRBJ2-3; D unclear. Deletions cut 0 bases from V and 0 bases from J, with 7 bases between. This CDR3 has 15 amino acids. Germline-derived CDR1 and CDR2 are MNHEY and SVGAGI. CDR3 nucleotides: TGTGCCAGCAGTTACTCGCCCGGGAGCACAGATACGCAGTATTTT. It yields the protein CASSYSPGSTDTQYF.

This chain connects TRBV5-1 to TRBJ2-7; 10 bases fit TRBD2. With 7 bases clipped from V and 1 base from J, the junction kept 17 bases outside the gene matches. The CDR3 is 18 amino acids. Looked up from germline, CDR1 is SGHRS and CDR2 is YFSETQ. CDR3 nucleotides: TGCGCCAGCGCTCGGAGGGCACTAGCGGGACCCGGGTCCTACGAGCAGTACTTC. It translates to CASARRALAGPGSYEQYF. The whole variable domain, remainder taken from reference TRBV5-1 and TRBJ2-7, is KAGVTQTPRYLIKTRGQQVTLSCSPISGHRSVSWYQQTPGQGLQFLFEYFSETQRNKGNFPGRFSGRQFSNSRSEMNVSTLELGDSALYLCASARRALAGPGSYEQYFGPGTRLTVT.

With respect to this clone: Other DNA sequences within the sample encode an identical CDR3. J is TRBJ2-3 and V is TRBV6-5; 10 nucleotides agree with TRBD2. V was clipped by 6 bases and J by 3 bases; unmatched bases: 3. The CDR3 has 14 amino acids. CDR1 is MNHEY and CDR2 is SVGAGI in the germline V gene. For the CDR3, the DNA is TGTGCCAGCAGAAGACTAGCGGGTACAGATACGCAGTATTTT. Its translation is CASRRLAGTDTQYF.

The chain links TRBV28 to TRBJ2-7; 8 positions agree with TRBD2. V was pared by 5 bases and J by 2 bases, with 8 bases of the junction left unmatched. CDR1 and CDR2 from the germline V gene are MDHEN and SYDVKM. CDR3 length equals 15 residues. The DNA for the CDR3 is TGTGCCAGCAGTCCCTCCCTAGCGGGCACCTACGAGCAGTACTTC. This codes for CASSPSLAGTYEQYF.

This chain links TRBV6-4 with TRBJ2-2; 13 bases are a match to TRBD2. Per germline, CDR1 MRHNA and CDR2 SNTAGT. CDR3 size: 17 residues. V trimming: 6 bases; J trimming: 7 bases; junction bases outside the gene matches: 11. DNA for the CDR3: TGTGCCAGCAGACAGTTCGGACTAGCGGGAGAAGGCGGGGAGCTGTTTTTT. The encoded protein is CASRQFGLAGEGGELFF.

CDR3 DNA: TGTGCCAGCAGCACTCGACAGGGAGGGAGTGGGGCCAACGTCCTGACTTTC. Its translation: CASSTRQGGSGANVLTF. The chain employs TRBV11-1 and TRBJ2-6; D possibly matches TRBD1 or TRBD2 (7 bases each). The germline V gene has CDR1 SGHAT and CDR2 FQDESV (reference sequence). The CDR3 contains 17 residues. The V end lost 5 bases, the J end lost 3 bases, and 17 bases lay between the germline ends.

The genes are TRBV28 and TRBJ1-1; 7 nucleotides agree with TRBD1. This CDR3 is 14 amino acids long. CDR1 and CDR2 from the germline V gene are MDHEN and SYDVKM. V dropped 5 bases and J dropped 2; count of bases not matched to a gene: 5. For the CDR3, the DNA is TGTGCCAGCAGTAGCGGACAGGACAACACTGAAGCTTTCTTT. Its protein product is CASSSGQDNTEAFF.